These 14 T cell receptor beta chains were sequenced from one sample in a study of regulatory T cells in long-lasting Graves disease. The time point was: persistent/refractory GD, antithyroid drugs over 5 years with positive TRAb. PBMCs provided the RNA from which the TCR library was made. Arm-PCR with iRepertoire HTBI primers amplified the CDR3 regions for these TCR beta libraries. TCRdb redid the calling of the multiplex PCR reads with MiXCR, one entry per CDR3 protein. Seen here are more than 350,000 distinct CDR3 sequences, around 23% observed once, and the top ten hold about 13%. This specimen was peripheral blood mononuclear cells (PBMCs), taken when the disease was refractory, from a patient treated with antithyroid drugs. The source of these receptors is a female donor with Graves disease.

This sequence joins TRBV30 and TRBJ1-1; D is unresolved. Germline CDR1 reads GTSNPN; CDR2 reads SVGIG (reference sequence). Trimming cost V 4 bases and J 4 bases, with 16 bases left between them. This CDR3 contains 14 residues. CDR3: CAWTLSGGGTEAFF. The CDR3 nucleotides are TGTGCCTGGACCTTATCAGGCGGCGGCACTGAAGCTTTCTTT.

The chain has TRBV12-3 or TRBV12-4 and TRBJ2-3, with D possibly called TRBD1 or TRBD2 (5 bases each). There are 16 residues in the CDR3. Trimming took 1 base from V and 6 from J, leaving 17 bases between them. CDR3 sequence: CASSLVPGRNSDTQYF. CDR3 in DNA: TGTGCCAGCAGTTTAGTTCCGGGACGGAACTCCGATACGCAGTATTTT.

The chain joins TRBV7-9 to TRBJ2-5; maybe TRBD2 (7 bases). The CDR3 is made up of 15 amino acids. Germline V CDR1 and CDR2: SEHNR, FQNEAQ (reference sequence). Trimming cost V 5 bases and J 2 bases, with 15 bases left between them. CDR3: CASSRDTSAQETQYF. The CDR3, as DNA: TGTGCCAGCAGCCGGGACACTAGCGCACAAGAGACCCAGTACTTC.

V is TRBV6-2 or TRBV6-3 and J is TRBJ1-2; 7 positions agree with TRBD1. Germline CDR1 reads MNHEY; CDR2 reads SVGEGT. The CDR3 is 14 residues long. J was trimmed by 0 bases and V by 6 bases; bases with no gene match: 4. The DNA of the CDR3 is TGTGCCAGCAGGCGGGACAGTGCTAACTATGGCTACACCTTC. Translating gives CASRRDSANYGYTF.

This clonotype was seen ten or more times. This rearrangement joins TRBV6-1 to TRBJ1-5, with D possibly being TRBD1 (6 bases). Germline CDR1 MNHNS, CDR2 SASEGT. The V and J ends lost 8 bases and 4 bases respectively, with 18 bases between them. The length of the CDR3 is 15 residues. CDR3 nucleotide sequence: TGTGCCAGCCTCTCGGGGGCGGGAGGTAATCAGCCCCAGCATTTT. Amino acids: CASLSGAGGNQPQHF.

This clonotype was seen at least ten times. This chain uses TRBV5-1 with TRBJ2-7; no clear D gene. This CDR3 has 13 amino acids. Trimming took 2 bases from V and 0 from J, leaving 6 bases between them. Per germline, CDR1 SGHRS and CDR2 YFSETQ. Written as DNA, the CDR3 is TGCGCCAGCAGCTTTGAAAGCTCCTACGAGCAGTACTTC. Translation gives CASSFESSYEQYF. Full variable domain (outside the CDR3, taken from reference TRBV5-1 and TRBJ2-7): KAGVTQTPRYLIKTRGQQVTLSCSPISGHRSVSWYQQTPGQGLQFLFEYFSETQRNKGNFPGRFSGRQFSNSRSEMNVSTLELGDSALYLCASSFESSYEQYFGPGTRLTVT.

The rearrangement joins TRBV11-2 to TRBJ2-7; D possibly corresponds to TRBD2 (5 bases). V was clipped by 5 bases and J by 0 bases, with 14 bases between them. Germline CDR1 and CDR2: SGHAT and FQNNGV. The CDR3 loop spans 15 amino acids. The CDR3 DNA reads TGTGCCAGCAGCCAAGAAGTGCTAGCCTCCTACGAGCAGTACTTC. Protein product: CASSQEVLASYEQYF.

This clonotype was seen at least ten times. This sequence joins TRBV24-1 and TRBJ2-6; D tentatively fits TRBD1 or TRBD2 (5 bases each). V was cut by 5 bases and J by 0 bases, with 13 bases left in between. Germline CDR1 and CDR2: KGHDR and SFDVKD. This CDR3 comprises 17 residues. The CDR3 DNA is TGTGCCACCAGTGCCCGGGGCAGTTCCTCTGGGGCCAACGTCCTGACTTTC. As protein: CATSARGSSSGANVLTF.

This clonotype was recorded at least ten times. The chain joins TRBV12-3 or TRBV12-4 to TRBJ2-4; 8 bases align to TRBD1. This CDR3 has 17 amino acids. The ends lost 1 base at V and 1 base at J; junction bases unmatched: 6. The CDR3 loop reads CASSLGQGLTAKNIQYF. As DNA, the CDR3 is TGTGCCAGCAGTTTAGGACAGGGGCTAACGGCCAAAAACATTCAGTACTTC.

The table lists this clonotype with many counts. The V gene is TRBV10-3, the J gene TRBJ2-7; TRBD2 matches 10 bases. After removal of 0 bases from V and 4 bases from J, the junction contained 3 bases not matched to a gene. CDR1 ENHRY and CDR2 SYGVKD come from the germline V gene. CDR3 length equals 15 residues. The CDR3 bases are TGTGCCATCAGTGAGTCAGCTAGCGGGAGTTACGAGCAGTACTTC. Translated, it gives CAISESASGSYEQYF.

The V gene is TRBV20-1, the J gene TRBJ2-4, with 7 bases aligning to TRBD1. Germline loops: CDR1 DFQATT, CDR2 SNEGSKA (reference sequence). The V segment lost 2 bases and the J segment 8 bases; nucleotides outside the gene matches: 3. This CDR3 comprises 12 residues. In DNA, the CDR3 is TGCAGTGCTAGAACAGGGGATGACATTCAGTACTTC. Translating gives CSARTGDDIQYF.

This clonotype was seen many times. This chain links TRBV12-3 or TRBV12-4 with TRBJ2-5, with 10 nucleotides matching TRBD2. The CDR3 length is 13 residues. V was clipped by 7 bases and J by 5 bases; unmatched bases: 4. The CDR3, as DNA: TGTGCCAGCACTAGCGGGAGTTATGAGACCCAGTACTTC. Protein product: CASTSGSYETQYF.

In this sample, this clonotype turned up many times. Here the CDR3 DNA reads TGTGCCAGCAGCTTAGTTGTGTCAGGAGGTGAGACCCAGTACTTC. Translated: CASSLVVSGGETQYF. V gene TRBV7-6 combines with J gene TRBJ2-5, with D tentatively TRBD2 (5 bases). Germline-derived CDR1 and CDR2 are SGHVS and FNYEAQ. There are 15 residues in the CDR3. V was shortened by 1 base and J by 5 bases, with 14 bases between the two germline ends.

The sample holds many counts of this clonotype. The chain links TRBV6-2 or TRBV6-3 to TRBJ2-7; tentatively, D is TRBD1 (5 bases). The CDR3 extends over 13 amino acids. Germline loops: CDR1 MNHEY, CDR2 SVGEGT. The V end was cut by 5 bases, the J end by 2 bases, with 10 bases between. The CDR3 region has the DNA TGTGCCAGCAGTGAGGACACCACCTACGAGCAGTACTTC. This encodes CASSEDTTYEQYF.